The 29 T cell receptor beta chains presented below share a single source sample, sequenced in a study of blood T cell repertoires in COVID-19. Sequencing used immunoSEQ multiplex PCR; TCRdb keeps in-frame clones, though not all of them. In the table there are fewer than 200,000 clones, roughly 85% of which are singletons. Sequenced material: PBMCs or T cells enriched from blood (not recorded which). The receptors derive from a woman aged 18-30 years who had recovered from COVID-19.

The chain recombines TRBV27 with TRBJ1-5; tentatively, D is TRBD1 (6 bases). V was clipped by 6 bases and J by 2 bases, with 14 bases between them. The CDR3 contains 15 residues. Germline-derived CDR1 and CDR2 are MNHEY and SMNVEV (reference sequence). As DNA, the CDR3 is TGTGCCAGCAGAGGGACAACCTTGGGCAATCAGCCCCAGCATTTT. It yields the protein CASRGTTLGNQPQHF.

This clone was recorded only once. The gene calls are TRBV19 and TRBJ1-4; 9 nucleotides line up with TRBD1. With V trimmed by 6 bases and J by 1 base, 12 bases remained unmatched. Germline V gene lookup returns CDR1 LNHDA and CDR2 SQIVND (reference sequence). CDR3 size: 18 residues. For the CDR3, the DNA is TGTGCCAGTAGAGGAGGGACAGGGTCACCGGGAACTAATGAAAAACTGTTTTTT. Translating it yields CASRGGTGSPGTNEKLFF.

The V and J genes are TRBV10-3 and TRBJ2-1; 7 positions match TRBD1. The CDR3 contains 13 residues. CDR1 and CDR2 from the germline V gene are ENHRY and SYGVKD. Trimming cost V 10 bases and J 5 bases; bases outside gene matches: 8. The DNA for the CDR3 is TGTGCCAGCGCCGGGACAGTCAACAATGAGCAGTTCTTC. This codes for CASAGTVNNEQFF.

This clone has only one observation. As DNA, the CDR3 is TGTGCCAGCAGCTTAGGGGGACTAGACCCCTACAATGAGCAGTTCTTC. Protein sequence: CASSLGGLDPYNEQFF. The chain couples TRBV13 to TRBJ2-1, with 8 bases matching TRBD2. Unmatched junction bases numbered 3, after V lost 0 bases and J lost 2 bases. Germline CDR1 and CDR2: PRHDT and FYEKMQ (reference sequence). The CDR3 extends over 16 amino acids. The entire variable domain, with the rest obtained from reference TRBV13 and TRBJ2-1, is as follows: AAGVIQSPRHLIKEKRETATLKCYPIPRHDTVYWYQQGPGQDPQFLISFYEKMQSDKGSIPDRFSAQQFSDYHSELNMSSLELGDSALYFCASSLGGLDPYNEQFFGPGTRLTVL.

This chain uses TRBV28 with TRBJ2-2, with TRBD1 identical over 10 bases. The CDR3 contains 15 residues. Germline values: CDR1 MDHEN, CDR2 SYDVKM. V gave up 8 bases and J gave up 5 bases; unmatched junction bases: 8. The CDR3 spells CASSRQGARTGELFF. The CDR3 DNA reads as TGTGCCAGCTCAAGACAGGGGGCGAGAACCGGGGAGCTGTTTTTT.

As for this clone: An end of the junction differs from the germline gene, which may be a read error. V usage is TRBV19 and J usage is TRBJ1-6; 7 bases agree with TRBD1. The CDR3 loop spans 14 amino acids. CDR1 and CDR2 (germline): LNHDA, SQIVND (reference sequence). CDR3 sequence (DNA): TGTGCCAGTAGAATAGGGACAGCCGCGTCACCCCTCCACTTT. Protein sequence: CASRIGTAASPLHF.

The V and J genes are TRBV4-1 and TRBJ1-4, with 8 nucleotides matching TRBD1. V trimming: 1 base; J trimming: 0 bases; junction bases outside the gene matches: 10. The germline CDR1 and CDR2 sequences are MGHRA and YSYEKL. The CDR3 covers 19 residues. In DNA, the CDR3 is TGCGCCAGCAGCCAAGGAGGACAGGGTAGGCGGACAACTAATGAAAAACTGTTTTTT. This sequence encodes CASSQGGQGRRTTNEKLFF.

This clone was seen once. The rearrangement links TRBV7-2 to TRBJ1-1; no clear D gene. Per germline, CDR1 SGHTA and CDR2 FQGNSA. The CDR3 runs to 13 residues. V lost 5 bases to trimming and J lost 6 bases, with 13 bases between them. This chain's CDR3 is CASSPSLDPEAFF. For the CDR3, the DNA is TGTGCCAGCAGCCCAAGTTTAGATCCTGAAGCTTTCTTT.

This clone appeared once. This chain connects TRBV6-5 to TRBJ2-7, with TRBD1 identical over 11 bases. The trim removed 2 bases at V and 6 bases at J, leaving 6 bases unmatched. Germline assignment: CDR1 MNHEY and CDR2 SVGAGI. This CDR3 is 15 amino acids long. The CDR3, as DNA: TGTGCCAGCAGTTACAGGGGACAGGGGGTTGGCGAGCAGTACTTC. Translation: CASSYRGQGVGEQYF.

This chain links TRBV2 with TRBJ1-2; the D gene is possibly TRBD1 (5 bases). The CDR3 is made up of 15 amino acids. Trimming left V 6 bases short and J 2 bases short, with 16 bases between. The germline V gene encodes CDR1 SNHLY and CDR2 FYNNEI. The CDR3 DNA sequence: TGTGCCAGCAGGGACGGGGGGATTATAAACTATGGCTACACCTTC. It translates to CASRDGGIINYGYTF.

This clone was seen once. The J gene is TRBJ1-4, the V gene TRBV28, with a possible D match to TRBD1 (5 bases). There are 17 residues in the CDR3. V lost 8 bases, J lost 0 bases, and 19 bases lay in between. Germline lookup yields CDR1 MDHEN and CDR2 SYDVKM. For the CDR3, the DNA is TGTGCCAGCCGAAAACCTGGACACCCTGCAACTAATGAAAAACTGTTTTTT. Its protein product is CASRKPGHPATNEKLFF.

This CDR3 reads CASSAIAPFTGELFF. The CDR3 DNA follows: TGTGCCAGCAGTGCCATAGCACCGTTCACCGGGGAGCTGTTTTTT. The gene calls are TRBV2 and TRBJ2-2, with D uncertain. Between the trimmed V and J ends, which lost 4 bases and 4 bases, there was a span of 13 bases. Germline V gene sequence: CDR1 SNHLY, CDR2 FYNNEI. This CDR3 has 15 residues.

The rearrangement uses TRBV21-1 and TRBJ1-4; TRBD1, the D gene given by the table, was not confirmed from the DNA. TRBV21-1 is given as a pseudogene. This CDR3 comprises 13 residues. The CDR3 bases are TGTGCCAGCACCCCGGGACATCATGAAAAACTGTTTTTT. Translating gives CASTPGHHEKLFF.

This clone appeared a single time. The chain uses TRBV19 and TRBJ2-7, with a possible D match to TRBD2 (5 bases). The V end lost 5 bases, the J end lost 5 bases, and 10 bases lay between the germline ends. The length of the CDR3 is 12 residues. Germline-derived CDR1 and CDR2 are LNHDA and SQIVND (reference sequence). CDR3: CASSHGLHEQYF. CDR3 sequence (DNA): TGTGCCAGTAGTCACGGACTCCACGAGCAGTACTTC.

The V call is TRBV7-8, the J call TRBJ2-4; 7 nucleotides align to TRBD2. Germline V lookup: CDR1 SGHVS, CDR2 FQNEAQ. The V gene end was trimmed by 5 bases and the J gene end by 8 bases; junction bases not matched to a gene: 9. The CDR3 loop spans 14 amino acids. This CDR3 is CASSPSGGRDIQYF. For the CDR3, the DNA is TGTGCCAGCAGCCCCTCGGGTGGGAGGGACATTCAGTACTTC.

The CDR3 loop reads CASARSGGQPQHF. The CDR3, as DNA: TGCGCCAGCGCCCGGTCCGGAGGTCAGCCCCAGCATTTT. The chain combines TRBV5-1 with TRBJ1-5, with unresolved D. This CDR3 is 13 amino acids long. Germline V gene data show CDR1 as SGHRS and CDR2 as YFSETQ. Deletions cut 7 bases from V and 6 bases from J, with 14 bases between.

The genes are TRBV12-3 or TRBV12-4 and TRBJ1-5; 7 bases match TRBD1. J was trimmed by 9 bases and V by 6 bases; bases with no gene match: 8. CDR3 length: 13 residues. CDR3: CASREQGFGPQHF. The CDR3 DNA sequence: TGTGCCAGCAGGGAACAGGGGTTTGGGCCCCAGCATTTT.

The chain is built from TRBV3-1 (or the pseudogene TRBV3-2) and TRBJ2-3; TRBD2 matches at 10 bases. V shed 4 bases, J shed 1 base, and the junction held 5 bases outside the gene matches. CDR3 length: 16 residues. Germline V gives CDR1 LGHDT, CDR2 YNNKEL (reference sequence). Here the CDR3 reads CASSRASGSRTDTQYF. CDR3 bases: TGTGCCAGCAGCCGGGCTAGCGGGAGCCGCACAGATACGCAGTATTTT.

Concerning this clone: The same CDR3 is also encoded by other DNA sequences in this sample. The chain is built from TRBV27 and TRBJ1-2; the D gene is possibly TRBD1 (6 bases). V lost 0 bases to trimming and J lost 5 bases, with 10 bases between them. Germline CDR1 is MNHEY and CDR2 is SMNVEV (reference sequence). The length of the CDR3 is 14 residues. CDR3 region: CASSLSPGVYGYTF. CDR3 nucleotide sequence: TGTGCCAGCAGTTTATCTCCAGGGGTATATGGCTACACCTTC.

V is TRBV30 and J is TRBJ1-1; D is ambiguous. This CDR3 has 11 residues. The V end was cut by 4 bases, the J end by 3 bases, with 6 bases between. The V gene's germline CDR1 is GTSNPN and CDR2 SVGIG (reference sequence). CDR3 bases: TGTGCCTGGACCCCGGACACTGAAGCTTTCTTT. This translates into CAWTPDTEAFF.

The rearrangement joins TRBV7-6 to TRBJ2-5; 8 bases fit TRBD2. There are 17 residues in the CDR3. CDR1 and CDR2 (germline): SGHVS, FNYEAQ. Trimming cost V 6 bases and J 2 bases; bases outside gene matches: 14. DNA of the CDR3: TGTGCCAGCAGTCCCCTCGGGGTAGCGGGGAGTCAAGAGACCCAGTACTTC. Translated: CASSPLGVAGSQETQYF.

The CDR3 protein is CASKVDGGTEAFF. The CDR3 nucleotides read TGTGCCAGCAAAGTGGACGGGGGCACTGAAGCTTTCTTT. This chain uses TRBV2 with TRBJ1-1; D is possibly TRBD1 (5 bases). There are 13 residues in the CDR3. V gave up 7 bases and J gave up 4 bases, with 13 bases separating them. Germline CDR1 and CDR2: SNHLY and FYNNEI.

This chain links TRBV6-5 with TRBJ2-1; D ambiguous. Germline V gene lookup returns CDR1 MNHEY and CDR2 SVGAGI. Deletions cut 0 bases from V and 5 bases from J, with 11 bases between. This CDR3 has 15 residues. The CDR3 loop reads CASSYSSSLNNEQFF. CDR3 nucleotides: TGTGCCAGCAGTTACTCGAGTAGCCTTAACAATGAGCAGTTCTTC.

The genes are TRBV28 and TRBJ2-7; TRBD2 agrees at 12 bases. Trimming cost V 6 bases and J 4 bases; bases outside gene matches: 4. The CDR3 extends over 14 amino acids. Germline V lookup: CDR1 MDHEN, CDR2 SYDVKM. The CDR3 coding sequence is TGTGCCAGCAGCAGACTAGCGGGGGTATACGAGCAGTACTTC. Translated: CASSRLAGVYEQYF.

This chain uses TRBV19 with TRBJ1-1; TRBD1 aligns across 8 bases. CDR3 length: 16 amino acids. CDR1 LNHDA and CDR2 SQIVND come from the germline V gene (reference sequence). Trimming removed 4 bases from V and 5 bases from J; junction bases left unmatched: 12. Written as DNA, the CDR3 is TGTGCCAGTAGTACCGACAGGGGACCCCTTGGGACTGAAGCTTTCTTT. Encoded protein: CASSTDRGPLGTEAFF.

The V gene is TRBV7-2, the J gene TRBJ1-4, with 9 bases lining up with TRBD1. V was clipped by 6 bases and J by 8 bases; unmatched bases: 7. Germline V gives CDR1 SGHTA, CDR2 FQGNSA. The CDR3 totals 14 residues. CDR3 bases: TGTGCCAGCAGAGCCGGGACAGGGTTGGAAAAACTGTTTTTT. This encodes CASRAGTGLEKLFF.

This chain uses TRBV9 with TRBJ2-3, with 7 positions matching TRBD1. The germline V gene has CDR1 SGDLS and CDR2 YYNGEE. CDR3 length equals 12 residues. The J segment lost 5 bases and the V segment lost 7 bases, leaving 4 bases of the junction unmatched. CDR3 DNA: TGTGCCAGCCGACAGGGTGGAGATACGCAGTATTTT. Protein: CASRQGGDTQYF.

The chain has TRBV11-2 and TRBJ1-2, with a possible D match to TRBD1 (6 bases). Germline CDR1 is SGHAT and CDR2 is FQNNGV. CDR3 length equals 19 residues. Trimming took off 2 bases at V and 3 bases at J, with 25 bases between the two ends. CDR3 sequence (DNA): TGTGCCAGCAGCTTAACCGGCTGGGGGCAGGGAGGGACCCACTATGGCTACACCTTC. Amino acid sequence: CASSLTGWGQGGTHYGYTF.

The chain employs TRBV28 and TRBJ2-7, with TRBD1 identical over 12 bases. Germline loops: CDR1 MDHEN, CDR2 SYDVKM. CDR3 length equals 14 residues. The V and J ends lost 6 bases and 5 bases, in that order; junction bases with no gene match: 5. The CDR3 sequence: CASRSGTGGHEQYF. CDR3 coding DNA: TGTGCCAGCAGATCGGGGACAGGGGGCCACGAGCAGTACTTC. Based on the CDR3 plus reference TRBV28 and TRBJ2-7, the full variable domain is DVKVTQSSRYLVKRTGEKVFLECVQDMDHENMFWYRQDPGLGLRLIYFSYDVKMKEKGDIPEGYSVSREKKERFSLILESASTNQTSMYLCASRSGTGGHEQYFGPGTRLTVT.